Reported below is one T cell receptor beta chain. The antigen is unknown. Runs used v3.0 of the immunoSEQ assay and were done at survey level. TCRdb keeps only in-frame clones here, not all; method: immunoSEQ multiplex PCR. The repertoire includes over 10,000 clones, 88% of them detected once, and under 25% sits in the top ten. This sample was taken from a study of long-term antiretroviral therapy in people with HIV. The wider study: The earliest specimens came about a decade ahead of the 2015 immediate-ART recommendation.

The germline CDR1 and CDR2 sequences are LGHNA and YNFKEQ. V was pared by 3 bases and J by 4 bases, with 5 bases of the junction left unmatched. The CDR3 runs 16 residues. Findings and limits, study-wide: Pre-ART clonal expansion yielded clones that dominated the repertoire at all time points. Following ART, diversity rose but still fell short of transplant donor controls. Narrower CDR3 length ranges marked HIV repertoires relative to controls.

The starting material was unsorted PBMCs, obtained 2.1 years after starting antiretroviral therapy. The origin of this receptor is a woman aged 35 to 49 with HIV. V gene TRBV4-2 combines with J gene TRBJ2-1; 11 nucleotides match TRBD2. The CDR3 is CASSQTGTSGYNEQFF. The CDR3 nucleotides read TGTGCCAGCAGCCAGACCGGGACTAGCGGATACAATGAGCAGTTCTTC.